These 24 T cell receptor beta chains share one sample of origin, sequenced in a study of CD8+ T cells in alopecia areata. TCR sequencing used cDNA made by reverse transcription of extracted RNA. The data were produced by immunoSEQ multiplex PCR, yet TCRdb's version contains in-frame clones alone and is incomplete. The table has roughly 150,000 clones, around 55% seen once. Sequencing was carried out using CD4+ T cells sorted from blood. Source of these receptors: a human donor in good health.

As to this clone: Other DNA sequences in the same sample also yield this CDR3. The rearrangement links TRBV9 to TRBJ1-3; the D is unclear. The V and J ends lost 0 bases and 4 bases respectively, with 5 bases between them. The CDR3 runs 13 residues. Per the germline V gene, CDR1 is SGDLS and CDR2 is YYNGEE. CDR3 sequence: CASSVGGGNTIYF. The CDR3 coding sequence is TGTGCCAGCAGCGTAGGCGGAGGAAACACCATATATTTT.

The chain employs TRBV29-1 and TRBJ2-5; TRBD2 aligns across 7 bases. This CDR3 comprises 15 residues. Germline loops: CDR1 SQVTM, CDR2 ANQGSEA. V shed 3 bases and J 2 bases; nucleotides not matched to a gene: 9. The CDR3 protein is CSVERTSSLQETQYF. Written as DNA, the CDR3 is TGCAGCGTTGAGAGGACTAGTTCTTTACAAGAGACCCAGTACTTC.

The chain combines TRBV4-1 with TRBJ2-5; D perhaps matches TRBD1 (6 bases). The V and J ends lost 0 bases and 5 bases respectively, with 13 bases between them. Germline assignment: CDR1 MGHRA and CDR2 YSYEKL. This CDR3 contains 15 residues. The DNA of the CDR3 is TGCGCCAGCAGCCAAGATTGGGGGCAAGGCGAGACCCAGTACTTC. Translated, it gives CASSQDWGQGETQYF.

The table lists this clone with a count of one. This chain uses TRBV5-1 with TRBJ2-3; D may be TRBD2 (6 bases). CDR1 and CDR2 (germline): SGHRS, YFSETQ. This CDR3 is 14 amino acids long. The V end was cut by 5 bases, the J end by 2 bases, with 12 bases between. In DNA, the CDR3 is TGCGCCAGCAGTTCAAGCGGGTACACAGATACGCAGTATTTT. Amino acids: CASSSSGYTDTQYF.

This chain joins TRBV25-1 and TRBJ2-1, with no clear D. The CDR3 runs 16 residues. From germline, CDR1 is MGHDK and CDR2 SYGVNS. V dropped 2 bases and J dropped 4 bases, with 15 bases sitting between them. The CDR3, as DNA: TGTGCCAGCAGTGAACATTTGACGGCTGGGTACAATGAGCAGTTCTTC. This sequence encodes CASSEHLTAGYNEQFF.

CDR3 nucleotides: TGTGCCAGCAGCGTAGTATCGGGGGGATACAATGAGCAGTTCTTC. Translating it yields CASSVVSGGYNEQFF. The V call is TRBV9, the J call TRBJ2-1, with 7 positions matching TRBD2. The V segment lost 0 bases and the J segment 4 bases; nucleotides outside the gene matches: 4. Germline V lookup: CDR1 SGDLS, CDR2 YYNGEE. The CDR3 contains 15 residues.

The V and J genes are TRBV15 and TRBJ1-1; tentatively, D is TRBD1 (5 bases). Trimming left V 3 bases short and J 1 base short, with 9 bases between. From germline, CDR1 is LNHNV and CDR2 YYDKDF (reference sequence). This CDR3 is 14 amino acids long. The CDR3 sequence is CATSRDNTNTEAFF. CDR3 DNA: TGTGCCACCAGCAGGGACAACACGAACACTGAAGCTTTCTTT.

This chain joins TRBV7-2 and TRBJ1-5, with D uncertain. Deletions cut 3 bases from V and 1 base from J, with 4 bases between. CDR1 and CDR2 from the germline V gene are SGHTA and FQGNSA. The CDR3 is made up of 13 amino acids. For the CDR3, the DNA is TGTGCCAGCAGCTTCCAGAGCAATCAGCCCCAGCATTTT. This encodes CASSFQSNQPQHF.

The chain has TRBV4-1 and TRBJ1-2, with D uncertain. Germline V gene sequence: CDR1 MGHRA, CDR2 YSYEKL. The CDR3 covers 14 residues. Trimming removed 9 bases at V and 6 bases at J, with 20 bases between. The chain's CDR3 is CASKTYRYMDGYTF. The DNA of the CDR3 is TGCGCCAGTAAAACCTACCGGTACATGGATGGCTACACCTTC.

This clone was picked up a small number of times. The V gene is TRBV30, the J gene TRBJ2-1; D not certain. Germline CDR1 is GTSNPN and CDR2 is SVGIG (reference sequence). V was clipped by 4 bases and J by 0 bases, with 7 bases between them. The CDR3 covers 13 residues. The CDR3 reads CAWNSISYNEQFF. The CDR3 DNA sequence: TGTGCCTGGAATTCAATCTCCTACAATGAGCAGTTCTTC.

The chain combines TRBV5-1 with TRBJ2-7; maybe TRBD1 (6 bases). Germline V CDR1 and CDR2: SGHRS, YFSETQ. CDR3 length: 11 amino acids. The V end lost 5 bases, the J end lost 13 bases, and 16 bases lay between the germline ends. CDR3: CASRGTGTKYF. CDR3 DNA: TGCGCCAGCAGGGGAACAGGGACCAAATACTTC.

The chain recombines TRBV29-1 with TRBJ1-2; no clear D. V lost 4 bases, J lost 4 bases, and 4 bases lay in between. The germline V gene has CDR1 SQVTM and CDR2 ANQGSEA. The CDR3 is 10 amino acids. The CDR3 nucleotides are TGCAGCGTTGGGGCCTATGGCTACACCTTC. Protein sequence: CSVGAYGYTF.

V is TRBV5-1 and J is TRBJ2-7; 11 nucleotides align to TRBD2. The ends lost 0 bases at V and 3 bases at J; junction bases unmatched: 2. Germline V gene data show CDR1 as SGHRS and CDR2 as YFSETQ. This CDR3 spans 15 amino acids. DNA for the CDR3: TGCGCCAGCAGCTTGGTACTAGCGGGAGTCTACGAGCAGTACTTC. It translates to CASSLVLAGVYEQYF.

This clone occurred a few times. This chain links TRBV5-1 with TRBJ2-2; D unclear. CDR1 is SGHRS and CDR2 is YFSETQ in the germline V gene. The CDR3 has 15 amino acids. V was pared by 0 bases and J by 9 bases, with 15 bases between. CDR3: CASSLVTALMRELFF. The CDR3, as DNA: TGCGCCAGCAGCTTGGTGACGGCCCTAATGCGGGAGCTGTTTTTT.

The chain has TRBV27 and TRBJ2-2; possible D gene TRBD1, 6 bases. Trimming removed 4 bases at V and 1 base at J, with 13 bases between. CDR1 is MNHEY, CDR2 SMNVEV, per germline (reference sequence). The CDR3 extends over 16 amino acids. Here the CDR3 reads CASSSNRVLNTGELFF. As DNA, the CDR3 is TGTGCCAGCAGTTCGAACAGGGTCCTGAACACCGGGGAGCTGTTTTTT.

CDR3 sequence reads: CASSLPASGAGGDRHEQFF. The DNA of the CDR3 is TGTGCCAGCAGCTTACCGGCTAGCGGGGCTGGGGGTGATCGGCATGAGCAGTTCTTC. The J gene is TRBJ2-1, the V gene TRBV7-6, with 9 positions matching TRBD2. Germline V gene data show CDR1 as SGHVS and CDR2 as FNYEAQ. The CDR3 extends over 19 amino acids. J was trimmed by 8 bases and V by 2 bases; bases with no gene match: 19.

This chain uses TRBV9 with TRBJ1-3; D not certain. Germline V gives CDR1 SGDLS, CDR2 YYNGEE. This CDR3 is built from 15 residues. V shed 3 bases and J shed 3 bases, with 13 bases lying between them. DNA of the CDR3: TGTGCCAGCAGCGAAGGCAGGCTAGATGGAAACACCATATATTTT. Residues: CASSEGRLDGNTIYF.

The chain employs TRBV14 and TRBJ2-7; TRBD1 matches at 9 bases. Trimming cost V 5 bases and J 2 bases; bases outside gene matches: 4. The germline CDR1 and CDR2 sequences are SGHDN and FVKESK. The CDR3 covers 14 residues. The CDR3 reads CASSSGTGPYEQYF. CDR3 sequence (DNA): TGTGCCAGCAGCTCCGGGACAGGGCCCTACGAGCAGTACTTC. Together with reference TRBV14 and TRBJ2-7, the CDR3 gives the full variable domain: EAGVTQFPSHSVIEKGQTVTLRCDPISGHDNLYWYRRVMGKEIKFLLHFVKESKQDESGMPNNRFLAERTGGTYSTLKVQPAELEDSGVYFCASSSGTGPYEQYFGPGTRLTVT.

The chain links TRBV5-1 to TRBJ1-5; TRBD1 matches 12 bases. The CDR3 runs 18 residues. Germline V CDR1 and CDR2: SGHRS, YFSETQ. J gave up 0 bases and V 4 bases, and 8 bases lay outside the gene matches. The chain's CDR3 is CASSAGTGGIYSNQPQHF. CDR3 DNA: TGCGCCAGCAGCGCCGGGACAGGGGGCATCTATAGCAATCAGCCCCAGCATTTT.

This clone occurred a few times. V usage is TRBV2 and J usage is TRBJ1-2; the D is unclear. Germline CDR1 is SNHLY and CDR2 is FYNNEI. The CDR3 spans 12 residues. The V end lost 8 bases, the J end lost 4 bases, and 11 bases lay between the germline ends. CDR3 nucleotides: TGTGCCAGCTCCACTGATGCCTATGGCTACACCTTC. This gives the protein CASSTDAYGYTF.

This clone has only a few counts. J is TRBJ2-3 and V is TRBV28; D is perhaps TRBD2 (5 bases). Germline V gene data show CDR1 as MDHEN and CDR2 as SYDVKM. The CDR3 consists of 14 residues. Trimming pared 3 bases from V and 5 bases from J, leaving 12 bases between. The DNA for the CDR3 is TGTGCCAGCAGTTTTGGGAGCCAGAAAGATACGCAGTATTTT. Translated, it gives CASSFGSQKDTQYF.

The chain carries TRBV29-1 and TRBJ2-1, with 11 bases that match TRBD2. V shed 3 bases and J 1 base; nucleotides not matched to a gene: 2. The CDR3 spans 15 residues. Germline assignment: CDR1 SQVTM and CDR2 ANQGSEA. The CDR3 region is CSVDRTSGSYNEQFF. The CDR3 nucleotides read TGCAGCGTTGACAGGACTAGCGGGTCCTACAATGAGCAGTTCTTC.

The gene calls are TRBV29-1 and TRBJ1-4; possibly TRBD1 for D (6 bases). This CDR3 has 16 residues. The V gene's germline CDR1 is SQVTM and CDR2 ANQGSEA. V was clipped by 7 bases and J by 7 bases, with 25 bases between them. CDR3 sequence reads: CSASLQGLGFSEKLFF. CDR3 nucleotides: TGCAGCGCCTCTTTACAGGGTCTGGGTTTCAGTGAAAAACTGTTTTTT.

The gene calls are TRBV29-1 and TRBJ1-2; D gene unclear. CDR1 is SQVTM, CDR2 ANQGSEA, per germline. This CDR3 is 13 amino acids long. Trimming stripped 6 bases from V and 5 bases from J, with 16 bases between. CDR3 residues: CSVLVRNGYGYTF. The CDR3 DNA follows: TGCAGCGTCCTTGTGCGCAACGGATATGGCTACACCTTC.